The text below deals with one T cell receptor (beta chain). The CDR3 runs 15 residues. Looked up from germline, CDR1 is SGHAT and CDR2 is FQNNGV. The J segment lost 3 bases and the V segment lost 0 bases, leaving 3 bases of the junction unmatched. The sample originates from a study of T cell changes during pregnancy in multiple sclerosis. Only in-frame clones appear in the TCRdb table, and some are missing; sequencing was by immunoSEQ multiplex PCR. The sample includes some 31,000 clones, around 89% of them seen just once. The chain couples TRBV11-2 to TRBJ2-7; the match to TRBD2 covers 9 bases. The receptor comes from a female donor with multiple sclerosis, enrolled in a pregnancy study. The input for sequencing was CD8+ T cells from peripheral blood mononuclear cells, taken in the third trimester of pregnancy. The DNA of the CDR3 is TGTGCCAGCAGCTTAGATAGCGGGGGACGCTACGAGCAGTACTTC. It translates to CASSLDSGGRYEQYF.